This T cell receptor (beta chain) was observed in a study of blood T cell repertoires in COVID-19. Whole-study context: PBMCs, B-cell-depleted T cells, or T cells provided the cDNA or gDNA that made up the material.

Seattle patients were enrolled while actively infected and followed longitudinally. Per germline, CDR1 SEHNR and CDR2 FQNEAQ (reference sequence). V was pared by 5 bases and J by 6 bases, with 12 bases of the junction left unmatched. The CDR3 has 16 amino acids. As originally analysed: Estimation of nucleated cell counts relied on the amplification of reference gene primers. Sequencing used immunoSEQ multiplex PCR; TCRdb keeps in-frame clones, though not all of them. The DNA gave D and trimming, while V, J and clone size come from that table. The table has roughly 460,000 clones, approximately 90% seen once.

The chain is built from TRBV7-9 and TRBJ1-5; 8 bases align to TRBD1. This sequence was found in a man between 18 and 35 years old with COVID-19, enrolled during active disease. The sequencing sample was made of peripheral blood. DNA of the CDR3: TGTGCCAGCAGCCCAAACGAGACAGGGGTAAGTCAGCCCCAGCATTTT. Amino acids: CASSPNETGVSQPQHF.